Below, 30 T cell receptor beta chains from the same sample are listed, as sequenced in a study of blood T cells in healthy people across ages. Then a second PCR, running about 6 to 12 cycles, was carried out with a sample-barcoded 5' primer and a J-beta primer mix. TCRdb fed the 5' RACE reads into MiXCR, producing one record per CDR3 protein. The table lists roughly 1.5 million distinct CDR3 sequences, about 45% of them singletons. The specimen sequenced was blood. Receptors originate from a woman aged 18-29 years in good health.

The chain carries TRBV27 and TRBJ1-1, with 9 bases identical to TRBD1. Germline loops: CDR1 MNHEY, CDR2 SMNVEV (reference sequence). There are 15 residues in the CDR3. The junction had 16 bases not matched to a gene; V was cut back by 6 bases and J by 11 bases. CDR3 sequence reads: CASSASGTGYAGAFF. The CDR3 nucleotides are TGTGCCAGCAGCGCCTCCGGGACAGGGTATGCCGGGGCTTTCTTT.

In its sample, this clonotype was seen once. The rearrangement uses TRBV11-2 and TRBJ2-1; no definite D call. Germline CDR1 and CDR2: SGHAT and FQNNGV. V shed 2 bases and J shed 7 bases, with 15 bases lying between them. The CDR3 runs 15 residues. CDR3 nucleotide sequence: TGTGCCAGCAGCTTACTTCAGCTGGGTTTGAATGAGCAGTTCTTC. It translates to CASSLLQLGLNEQFF. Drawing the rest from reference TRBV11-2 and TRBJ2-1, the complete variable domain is EAGVAQSPRYKIIEKRQSVAFWCNPISGHATLYWYQQILGQGPKLLIQFQNNGVVDDSQLPKDRFSAERLKGVDSTLKIQPAKLEDSAVYLCASSLLQLGLNEQFFGPGTRLTVL.

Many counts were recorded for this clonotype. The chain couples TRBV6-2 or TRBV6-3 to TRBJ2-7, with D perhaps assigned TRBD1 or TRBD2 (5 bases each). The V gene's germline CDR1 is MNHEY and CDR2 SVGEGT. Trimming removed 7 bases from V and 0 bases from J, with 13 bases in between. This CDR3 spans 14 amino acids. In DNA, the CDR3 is TGTGCCAGCACCAGGGACCCGAGCTCCTACGAGCAGTACTTC. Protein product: CASTRDPSSYEQYF.

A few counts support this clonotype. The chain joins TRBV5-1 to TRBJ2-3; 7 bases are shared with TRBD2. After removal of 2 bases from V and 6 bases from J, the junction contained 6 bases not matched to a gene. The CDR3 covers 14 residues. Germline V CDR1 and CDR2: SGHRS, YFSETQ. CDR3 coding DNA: TGCGCCAGCAGCTTTGGCGGGGGTGAGGATACGCAGTATTTT. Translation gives CASSFGGGEDTQYF.

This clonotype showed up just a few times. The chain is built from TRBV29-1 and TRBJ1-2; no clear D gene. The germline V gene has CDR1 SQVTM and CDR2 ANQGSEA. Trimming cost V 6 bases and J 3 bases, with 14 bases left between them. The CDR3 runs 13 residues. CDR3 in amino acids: CSVIHRTDYGYTF. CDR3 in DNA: TGCAGCGTAATACATCGTACGGACTATGGCTACACCTTC.

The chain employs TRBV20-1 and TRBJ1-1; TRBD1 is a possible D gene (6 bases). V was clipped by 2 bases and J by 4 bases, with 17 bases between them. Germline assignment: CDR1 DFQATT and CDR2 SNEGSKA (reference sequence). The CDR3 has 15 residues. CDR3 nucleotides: TGCAGTGCTAGAAAAACCGGGAGGGGGACCACTGAAGCTTTCTTT. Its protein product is CSARKTGRGTTEAFF.

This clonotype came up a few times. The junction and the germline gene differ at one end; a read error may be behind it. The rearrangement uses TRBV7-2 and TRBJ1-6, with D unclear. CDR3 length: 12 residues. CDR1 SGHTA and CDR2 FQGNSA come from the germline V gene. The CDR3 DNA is TGTGCCAGCAGCTCCAATAATTCACCCCTCCACTTT. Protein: CASSSNNSPLHF.

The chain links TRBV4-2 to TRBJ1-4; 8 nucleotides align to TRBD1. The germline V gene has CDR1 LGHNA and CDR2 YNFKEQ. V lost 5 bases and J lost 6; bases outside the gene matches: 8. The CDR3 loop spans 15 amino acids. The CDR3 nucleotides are TGTGCCAGCAGCGGACAGGGACGGTCCCATGAAAAACTGTTTTTT. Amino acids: CASSGQGRSHEKLFF.

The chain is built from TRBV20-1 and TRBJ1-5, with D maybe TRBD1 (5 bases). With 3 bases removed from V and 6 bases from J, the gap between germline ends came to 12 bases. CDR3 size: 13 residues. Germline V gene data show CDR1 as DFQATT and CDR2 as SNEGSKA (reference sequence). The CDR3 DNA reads TGCAGTGCTAGTGAAAGGGGAGGTCAGCCCCAGCATTTT. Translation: CSASERGGQPQHF.

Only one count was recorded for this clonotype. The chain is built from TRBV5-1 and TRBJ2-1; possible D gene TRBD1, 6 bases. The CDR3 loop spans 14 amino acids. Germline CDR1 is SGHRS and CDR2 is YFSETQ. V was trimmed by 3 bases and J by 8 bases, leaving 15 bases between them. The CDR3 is CASSWASQGDEQFF. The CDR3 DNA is TGCGCCAGCAGCTGGGCCTCACAGGGCGATGAGCAGTTCTTC.

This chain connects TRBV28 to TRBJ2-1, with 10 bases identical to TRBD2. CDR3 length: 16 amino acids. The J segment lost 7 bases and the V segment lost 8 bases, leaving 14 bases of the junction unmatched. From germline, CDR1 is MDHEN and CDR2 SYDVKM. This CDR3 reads CASGIAGGLGGNEQFF. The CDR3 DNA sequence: TGTGCCAGCGGTATAGCGGGAGGCCTGGGTGGGAATGAGCAGTTCTTC. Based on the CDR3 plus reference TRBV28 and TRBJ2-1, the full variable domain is DVKVTQSSRYLVKRTGEKVFLECVQDMDHENMFWYRQDPGLGLRLIYFSYDVKMKEKGDIPEGYSVSREKKERFSLILESASTNQTSMYLCASGIAGGLGGNEQFFGPGTRLTVL.

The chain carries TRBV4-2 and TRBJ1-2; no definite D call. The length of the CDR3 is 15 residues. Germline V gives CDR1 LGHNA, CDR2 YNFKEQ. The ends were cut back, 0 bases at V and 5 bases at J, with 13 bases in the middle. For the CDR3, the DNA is TGTGCCAGCAGCCAAGACTCTAAAACTGCGTATGGCTACACCTTC. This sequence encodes CASSQDSKTAYGYTF.

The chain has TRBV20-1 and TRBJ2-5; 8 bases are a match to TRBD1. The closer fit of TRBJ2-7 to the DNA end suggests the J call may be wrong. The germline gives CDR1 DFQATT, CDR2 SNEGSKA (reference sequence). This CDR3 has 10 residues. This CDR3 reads CSPTGGEQYF. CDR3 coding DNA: TGCAGTCCTACAGGGGGCGAGCAGTACTTC.

The CDR3, as DNA: TGCAGCGTTGCGGCGGGAGAAGCTGCCGGGGAGCTGTTTTTT. This codes for CSVAAGEAAGELFF. The rearrangement joins TRBV29-1 to TRBJ2-2; 7 positions match TRBD2. This CDR3 is 14 amino acids long. From germline, CDR1 is SQVTM and CDR2 ANQGSEA. V lost 4 bases and J lost 6; bases outside the gene matches: 8.

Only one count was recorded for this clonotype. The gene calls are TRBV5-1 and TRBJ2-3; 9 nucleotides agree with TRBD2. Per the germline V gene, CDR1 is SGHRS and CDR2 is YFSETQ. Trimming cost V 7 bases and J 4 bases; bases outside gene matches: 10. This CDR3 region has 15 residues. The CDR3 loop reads CASGDSGSRPDTQYF. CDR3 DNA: TGCGCCAGCGGGGATAGCGGGAGCCGCCCAGATACGCAGTATTTT.

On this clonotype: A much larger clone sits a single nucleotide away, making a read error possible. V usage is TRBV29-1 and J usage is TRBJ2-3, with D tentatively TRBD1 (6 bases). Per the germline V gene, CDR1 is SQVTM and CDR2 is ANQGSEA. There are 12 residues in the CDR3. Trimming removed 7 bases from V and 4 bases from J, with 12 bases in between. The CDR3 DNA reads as TGCAGCGCCGAGGACAGTCCAGATACGCAGTATTTT. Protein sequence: CSAEDSPDTQYF.

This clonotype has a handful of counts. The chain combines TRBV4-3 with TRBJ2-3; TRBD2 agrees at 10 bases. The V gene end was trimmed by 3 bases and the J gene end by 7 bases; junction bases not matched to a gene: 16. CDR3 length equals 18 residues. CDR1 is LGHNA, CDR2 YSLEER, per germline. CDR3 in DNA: TGCGCCAGCAGCCAGTCTCGGTTCCTAGCGGGGGCTGTTAATACGCAGTATTTT. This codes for CASSQSRFLAGAVNTQYF.

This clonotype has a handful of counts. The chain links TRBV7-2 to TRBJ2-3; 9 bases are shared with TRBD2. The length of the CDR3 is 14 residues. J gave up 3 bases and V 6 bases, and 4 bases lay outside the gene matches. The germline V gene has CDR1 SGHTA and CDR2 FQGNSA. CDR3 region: CASRDSGSTDTQYF. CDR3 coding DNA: TGTGCCAGCAGGGATAGCGGGAGTACAGATACGCAGTATTTT.

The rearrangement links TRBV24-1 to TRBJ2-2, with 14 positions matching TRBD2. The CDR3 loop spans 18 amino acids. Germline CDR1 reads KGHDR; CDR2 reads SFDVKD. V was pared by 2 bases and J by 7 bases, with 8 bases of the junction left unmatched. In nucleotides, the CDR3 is TGTGCCACCAGTGATTGGGGACTAGCGGGAGCCGCTGGCGGGGAGCTGTTTTTT. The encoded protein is CATSDWGLAGAAGGELFF.

The CDR3 bases are TGCGCCAGCAGCTCATATCGGGGCCTTCTTTCACCCCTCCACTTT. It encodes CASSSYRGLLSPLHF. V is TRBV4-1 and J is TRBJ1-6; TRBD1 might be the D (5 bases). CDR1 is MGHRA, CDR2 YSYEKL, per germline. V lost 5 bases to trimming and J lost 9 bases, with 17 bases between them. This CDR3 has 15 residues.

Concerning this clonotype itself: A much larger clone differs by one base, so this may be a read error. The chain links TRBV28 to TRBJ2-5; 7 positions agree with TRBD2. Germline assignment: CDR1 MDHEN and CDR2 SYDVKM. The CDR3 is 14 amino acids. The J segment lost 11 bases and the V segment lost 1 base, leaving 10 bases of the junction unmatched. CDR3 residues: CASSLYAGVTEQYF. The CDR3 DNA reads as TGTGCCAGCAGTTTATATGCGGGAGTGACTGAGCAGTACTTC.

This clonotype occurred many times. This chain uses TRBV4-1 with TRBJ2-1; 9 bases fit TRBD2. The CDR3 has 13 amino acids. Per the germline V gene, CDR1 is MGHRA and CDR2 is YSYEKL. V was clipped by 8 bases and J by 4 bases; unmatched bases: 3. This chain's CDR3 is CASSSGAYNEQFF. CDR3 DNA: TGCGCCAGCTCTAGCGGGGCGTACAATGAGCAGTTCTTC.

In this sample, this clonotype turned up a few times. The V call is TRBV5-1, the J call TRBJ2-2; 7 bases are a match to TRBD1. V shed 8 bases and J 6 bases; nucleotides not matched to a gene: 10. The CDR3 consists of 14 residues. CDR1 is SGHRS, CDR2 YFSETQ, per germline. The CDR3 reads CASTETGSSGELFF. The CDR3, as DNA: TGCGCCAGTACTGAGACAGGGAGTTCCGGGGAGCTGTTTTTT. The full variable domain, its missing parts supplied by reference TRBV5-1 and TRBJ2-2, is KAGVTQTPRYLIKTRGQQVTLSCSPISGHRSVSWYQQTPGQGLQFLFEYFSETQRNKGNFPGRFSGRQFSNSRSEMNVSTLELGDSALYLCASTETGSSGELFFGEGSRLTVL.

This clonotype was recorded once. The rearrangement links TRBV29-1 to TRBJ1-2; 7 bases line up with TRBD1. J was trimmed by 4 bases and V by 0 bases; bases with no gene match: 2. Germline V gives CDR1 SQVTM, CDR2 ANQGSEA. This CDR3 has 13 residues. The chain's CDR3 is CSVEDGTAYGYTF. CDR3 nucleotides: TGCAGCGTTGAAGACGGGACAGCCTATGGCTACACCTTC.

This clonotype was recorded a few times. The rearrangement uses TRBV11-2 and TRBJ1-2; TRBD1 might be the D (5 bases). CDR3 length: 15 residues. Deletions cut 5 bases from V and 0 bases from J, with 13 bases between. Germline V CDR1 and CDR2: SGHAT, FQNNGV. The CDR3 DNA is TGTGCCAGCAGCGGGGGTCAGGCGCCTAACTATGGCTACACCTTC. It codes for CASSGGQAPNYGYTF.

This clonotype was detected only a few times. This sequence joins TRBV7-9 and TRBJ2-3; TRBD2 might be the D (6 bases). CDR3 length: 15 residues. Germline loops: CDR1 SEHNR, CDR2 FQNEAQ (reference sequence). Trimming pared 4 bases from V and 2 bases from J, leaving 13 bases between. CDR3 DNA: TGTGCCAGCAGCTCGCCCCGGGAGAACACAGATACGCAGTATTTT. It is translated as CASSSPRENTDTQYF.

In nucleotides, the CDR3 is TGTGCCAGCAGTTCGGGCGGGGGGTTCTACAATGAGCAGTTCTTC. Protein product: CASSSGGGFYNEQFF. The V and J genes are TRBV6-2 or TRBV6-3 and TRBJ2-1; TRBD2 aligns across 8 bases. The CDR3 has 15 residues. CDR1 and CDR2 from the germline V gene are MNHEY and SVGEGT. The trim removed 4 bases at V and 3 bases at J, leaving 5 bases unmatched.

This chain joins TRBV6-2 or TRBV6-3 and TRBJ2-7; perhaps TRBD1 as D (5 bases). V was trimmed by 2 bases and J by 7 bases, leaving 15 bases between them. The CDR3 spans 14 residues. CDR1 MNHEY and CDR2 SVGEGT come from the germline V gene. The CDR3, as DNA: TGTGCCAGCAGTTACCAGGGCAGAAACAATGAGCAGTACTTC. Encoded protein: CASSYQGRNNEQYF.

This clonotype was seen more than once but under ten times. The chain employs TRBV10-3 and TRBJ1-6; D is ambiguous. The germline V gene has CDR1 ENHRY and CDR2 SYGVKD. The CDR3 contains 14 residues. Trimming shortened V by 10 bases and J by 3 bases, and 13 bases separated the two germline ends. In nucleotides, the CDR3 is TGTGCCACGAGGATCGTGGTCTATAATTCACCCCTCCACTTT. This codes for CATRIVVYNSPLHF.

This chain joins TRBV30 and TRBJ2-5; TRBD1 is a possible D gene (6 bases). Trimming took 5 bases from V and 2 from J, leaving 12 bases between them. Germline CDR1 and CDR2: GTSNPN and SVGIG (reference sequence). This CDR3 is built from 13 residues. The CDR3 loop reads CAWESGVQETQYF. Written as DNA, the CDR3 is TGTGCCTGGGAGTCAGGGGTACAAGAGACCCAGTACTTC.